The clone carrying this TCR beta chain was observed once. The data were obtained in a study of blood T cell repertoires in COVID-19. Assay: immunoSEQ multiplex PCR; the TCRdb copy retains only in-frame clones and omits some. The sample shows roughly 67,000 clones, roughly 88% of them seen only once. Sequencing input: peripheral blood. This TCR was recovered from a woman aged 55-75 years with acute or convalescent COVID-19.

CDR3 loop: CASRSTGAAADTQYF. CDR3 bases: TGCGCCAGCAGGTCGACAGGGGCCGCCGCAGATACGCAGTATTTT. The chain links TRBV5-1 to TRBJ2-3, with 8 bases fitting TRBD1. The CDR3 is made up of 15 amino acids. CDR1 SGHRS and CDR2 YFSETQ come from the germline V gene. V dropped 5 bases and J dropped 4; count of bases not matched to a gene: 9.